The 7 T cell receptor beta chains reported below all come from one sample, sequenced in a study of identical twins. TCRdb reanalysed the 5' RACE reads using MiXCR and keeps one entry per CDR3 protein. The sample lists under 300,000 distinct CDR3 sequences; 5.5% to 7.5% were seen once. In addition, the sample was reused for a study of T cells expressing NK-cell markers.

Source material: CD8+ T cells sorted from blood. The receptors shown here come from a woman aged 18-30 years in good health.

This clonotype was counted between two and nine times. The chain has TRBV20-1 and TRBJ2-5; unclear D gene. Germline CDR1 DFQATT, CDR2 SNEGSKA (reference sequence). The V end lost 0 bases, the J end lost 1 base, and 6 bases lay between the germline ends. This CDR3 has 13 amino acids. The CDR3 sequence is CSARDGSQETQYF. The CDR3 nucleotides read TGCAGTGCTAGAGATGGCTCCCAAGAGACCCAGTACTTC.

The table lists this clonotype with a few counts. The genes are TRBV27 and TRBJ1-6; TRBD1 is a possible D gene (5 bases). The CDR3 covers 14 residues. Germline V gives CDR1 MNHEY, CDR2 SMNVEV (reference sequence). Trimming pared 5 bases from V and 10 bases from J, leaving 15 bases between. This chain's CDR3 is CASSSGTSNSPLHF. As DNA, the CDR3 is TGTGCCAGCAGTAGCGGGACTTCCAACTCACCCCTCCACTTT.

This clonotype has ten or more counts. CDR3 sequence reads: CASSLNRISGNTIYF. The CDR3 bases are TGTGCCAGCAGTTTAAACAGGATCTCTGGAAACACCATATATTTT. The V call is TRBV27, the J call TRBJ1-3; possibly TRBD1 for D (5 bases). CDR1 and CDR2 (germline): MNHEY, SMNVEV (reference sequence). Trimming shortened V by 2 bases and J by 0 bases, and 8 bases separated the two germline ends. This CDR3 has 15 amino acids.

The genes are TRBV7-9 and TRBJ1-2; D gene uncertain. V dropped 0 bases and J dropped 2 bases, with 13 bases sitting between them. Germline values: CDR1 SEHNR, CDR2 FQNEAQ (reference sequence). This CDR3 comprises 16 residues. The CDR3 reads CASSLAQRIDNYGYTF. The CDR3 DNA sequence: TGTGCCAGCAGCTTAGCGCAAAGGATAGACAACTATGGCTACACCTTC.

With regard to this clonotype: The junction and the germline gene differ at one end; a read error may be behind it. This chain uses TRBV6-1 with TRBJ2-7; TRBD1 might be the D (6 bases). The CDR3 runs 13 residues. The germline CDR1 and CDR2 sequences are MNHNS and SASEGT. CDR3 nucleotide sequence: TGTGCCAGCAGTGAGGACAGACCCTACGGGCAGTACTTC. Its protein product is CASSEDRPYGQYF.

CDR3 residues: CASSLGGQGMSETQYF. CDR3 DNA sequence: TGTGCCAGCAGCTTAGGGGGACAGGGGATGAGCGAGACCCAGTACTTC. The rearrangement links TRBV7-8 to TRBJ2-5; 10 positions match TRBD1. Germline CDR1 and CDR2: SGHVS and FQNEAQ. V shed 1 base and J 5 bases; nucleotides not matched to a gene: 7. The CDR3 is made up of 16 amino acids.

This clonotype was observed a handful of times. V usage is TRBV19 and J usage is TRBJ2-1, with 7 bases lining up with TRBD1. The CDR3 totals 12 residues. Germline CDR1 LNHDA, CDR2 SQIVND (reference sequence). Trimming removed 8 bases from V and 9 bases from J; junction bases left unmatched: 7. The chain's CDR3 is CASSDRDSEQFF. Here the CDR3 DNA reads TGTGCCAGTTCTGACAGGGACAGTGAGCAGTTCTTC. The full variable domain, completed using reference TRBV19 and TRBJ2-1, is DGGITQSPKYLFRKEGQNVTLSCEQNLNHDAMYWYRQDPGQGLRLIYYSQIVNDFQKGDIAEGYSVSREKKESFPLTVTSAQKNPTAFYLCASSDRDSEQFFGPGTRLTVL.